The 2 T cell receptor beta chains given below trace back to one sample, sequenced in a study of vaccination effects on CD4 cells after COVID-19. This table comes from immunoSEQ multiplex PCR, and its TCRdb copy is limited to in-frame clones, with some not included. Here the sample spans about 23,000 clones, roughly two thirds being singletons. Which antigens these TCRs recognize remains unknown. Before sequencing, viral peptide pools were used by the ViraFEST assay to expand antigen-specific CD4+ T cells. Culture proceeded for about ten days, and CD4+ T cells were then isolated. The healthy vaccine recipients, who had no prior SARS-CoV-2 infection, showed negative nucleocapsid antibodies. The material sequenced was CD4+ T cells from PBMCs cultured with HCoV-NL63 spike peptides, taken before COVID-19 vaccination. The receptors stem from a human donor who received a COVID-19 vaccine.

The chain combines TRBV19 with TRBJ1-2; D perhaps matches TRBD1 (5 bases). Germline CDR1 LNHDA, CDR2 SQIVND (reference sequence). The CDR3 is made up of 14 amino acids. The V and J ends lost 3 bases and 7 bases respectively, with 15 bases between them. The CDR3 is CASSMAWQGGGYTF. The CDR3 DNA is TGTGCCAGTAGTATGGCTTGGCAGGGTGGTGGCTACACCTTC.

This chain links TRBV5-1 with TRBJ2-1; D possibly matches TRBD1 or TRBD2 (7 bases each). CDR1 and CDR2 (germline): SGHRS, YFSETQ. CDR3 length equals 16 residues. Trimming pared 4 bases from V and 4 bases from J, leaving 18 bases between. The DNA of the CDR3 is TGCGCCAGCAGCGCCGGGGGGACAGACCATTACAATGAGCAGTTCTTC. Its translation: CASSAGGTDHYNEQFF.